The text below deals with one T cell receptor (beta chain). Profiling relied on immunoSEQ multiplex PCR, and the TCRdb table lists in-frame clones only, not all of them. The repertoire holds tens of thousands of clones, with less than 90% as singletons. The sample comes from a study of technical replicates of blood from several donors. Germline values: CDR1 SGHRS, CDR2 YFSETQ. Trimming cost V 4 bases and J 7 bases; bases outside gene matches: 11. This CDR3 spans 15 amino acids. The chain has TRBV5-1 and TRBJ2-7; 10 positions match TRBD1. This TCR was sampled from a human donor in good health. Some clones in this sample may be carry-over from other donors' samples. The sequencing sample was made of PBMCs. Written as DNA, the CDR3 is TGCGCCAGCAGCCCCCCGGGACAGGGGTCTGGGGAGCAGTACTTC. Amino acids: CASSPPGQGSGEQYF.